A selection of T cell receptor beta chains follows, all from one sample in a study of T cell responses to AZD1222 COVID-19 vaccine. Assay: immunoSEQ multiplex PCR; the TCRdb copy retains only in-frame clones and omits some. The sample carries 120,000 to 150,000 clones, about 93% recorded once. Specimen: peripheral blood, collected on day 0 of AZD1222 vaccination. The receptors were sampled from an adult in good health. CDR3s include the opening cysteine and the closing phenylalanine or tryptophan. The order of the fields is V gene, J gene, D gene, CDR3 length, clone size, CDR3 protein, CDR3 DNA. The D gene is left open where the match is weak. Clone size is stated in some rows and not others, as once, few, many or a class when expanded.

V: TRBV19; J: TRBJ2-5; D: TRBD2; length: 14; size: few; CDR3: CASSLAGGQETQYF; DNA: TGTGCCAGTAGCCTAGCGGGGGGCCAAGAGACCCAGTACTTC
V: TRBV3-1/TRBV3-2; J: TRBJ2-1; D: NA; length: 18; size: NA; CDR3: CASSQVEFRDTLSNEQFF; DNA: TGTGCCAGCAGCCAAGTGGAGTTCCGGGACACCCTCAGCAATGAGCAGTTCTTC
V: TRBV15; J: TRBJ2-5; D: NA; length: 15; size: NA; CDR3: CATSIISARGETQYF; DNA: TGTGCCACCAGCATAATTAGCGCACGTGGGGAGACCCAGTACTTC
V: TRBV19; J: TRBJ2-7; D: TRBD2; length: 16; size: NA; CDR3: CASSTGLAGGSYEQYF; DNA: TGTGCCAGTAGTACCGGACTAGCGGGGGGCTCCTACGAGCAGTACTTC
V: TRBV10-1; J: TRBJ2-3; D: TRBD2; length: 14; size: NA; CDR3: CASSESLAGGTQYF; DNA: TGCGCCAGCAGTGAGTCCCTAGCGGGGGGTACGCAGTATTTT
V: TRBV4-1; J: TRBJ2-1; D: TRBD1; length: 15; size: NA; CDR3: CASSSGTGGVSEQFF; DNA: TGCGCCAGCAGCTCCGGGACAGGGGGGGTCTCTGAGCAGTTCTTC
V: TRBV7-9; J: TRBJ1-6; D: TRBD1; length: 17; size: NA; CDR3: CASSLTMTGDQNSPLHF; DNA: TGTGCCAGCAGCTTAACCATGACAGGGGACCAGAATTCACCCCTCCACTTT
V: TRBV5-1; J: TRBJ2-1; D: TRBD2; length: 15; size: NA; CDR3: CASSLPGLLFHEQFF; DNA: TGCGCCAGCAGCTTACCGGGACTACTGTTCCATGAGCAGTTCTTC
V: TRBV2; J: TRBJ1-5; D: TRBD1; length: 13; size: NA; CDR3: CASSLDRDQPQHF; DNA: TGTGCCAGTTCGCTGGACAGGGATCAGCCCCAGCATTTT
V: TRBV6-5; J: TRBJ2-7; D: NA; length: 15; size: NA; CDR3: CASSYSSAYSYEQYF; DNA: TGTGCCAGCAGTTACTCAAGCGCTTACTCCTACGAGCAGTACTTC
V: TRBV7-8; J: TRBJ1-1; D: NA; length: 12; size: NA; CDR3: CASSEGYTEAFF; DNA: TGTGCCAGCAGCGAGGGTTACACTGAAGCTTTCTTT
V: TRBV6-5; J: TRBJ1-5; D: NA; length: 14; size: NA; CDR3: CASSHRLANQPQHF; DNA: TGTGCCAGCAGTCACAGGCTCGCCAATCAGCCCCAGCATTTT
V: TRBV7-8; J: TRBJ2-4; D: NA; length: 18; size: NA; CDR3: CASSLSSGAGLAKNIQYF; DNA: TGTGCCAGCAGCTTATCTTCCGGAGCGGGCCTAGCCAAAAACATTCAGTACTTC
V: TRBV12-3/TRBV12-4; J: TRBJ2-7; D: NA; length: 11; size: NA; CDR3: CASSVDYEQYF; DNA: TGTGCCAGCAGTGTGGACTACGAGCAGTACTTC
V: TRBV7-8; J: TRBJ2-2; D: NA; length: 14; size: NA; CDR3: CASSPHRVTGELFF; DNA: TGTGCCAGCAGCCCTCACAGGGTCACCGGGGAGCTGTTTTTT
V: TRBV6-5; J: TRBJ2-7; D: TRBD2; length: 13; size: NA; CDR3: CASRLAGGYEQYF; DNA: TGTGCCAGCCGACTAGCGGGCGGGTACGAGCAGTACTTC
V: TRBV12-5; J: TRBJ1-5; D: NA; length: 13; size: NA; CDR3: CASGLVPNQPQHF; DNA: TGTGCTAGTGGTTTGGTACCCAATCAGCCCCAGCATTTT
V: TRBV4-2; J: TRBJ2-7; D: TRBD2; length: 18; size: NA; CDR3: CASSQDLGTSGSYYEQYF; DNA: TGTGCCAGCAGCCAAGATTTGGGGACTAGCGGGAGCTATTACGAGCAGTACTTC
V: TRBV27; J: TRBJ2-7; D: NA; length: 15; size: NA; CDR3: CASSTTELSSYEQYF; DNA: TGTGCCAGCAGTACGACAGAACTGAGCTCCTACGAGCAGTACTTC
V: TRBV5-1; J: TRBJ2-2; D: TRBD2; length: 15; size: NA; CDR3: CAGSLAGVGTGELFF; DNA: TGCGCCGGATCCCTAGCGGGGGTAGGCACCGGGGAGCTGTTTTTT
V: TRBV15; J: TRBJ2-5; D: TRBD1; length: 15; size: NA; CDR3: CATSRQTGGGETQYF; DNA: TGTGCCACCAGCAGACAAACAGGGGGTGGGGAGACCCAGTACTTC
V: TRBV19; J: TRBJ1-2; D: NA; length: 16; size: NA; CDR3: CASISSWGRGNYGYTF; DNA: TGTGCCAGTATTTCATCTTGGGGGCGCGGCAACTATGGCTACACCTTC
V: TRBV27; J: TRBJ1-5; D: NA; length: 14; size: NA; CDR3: CASSQQGSNQPQHF; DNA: TGTGCCAGCAGTCAACAGGGCAGCAATCAGCCCCAGCATTTT
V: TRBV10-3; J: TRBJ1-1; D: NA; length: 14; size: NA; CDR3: CAISESGGSTEAFF; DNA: TGTGCCATCAGTGAGTCGGGGGGGAGCACTGAAGCTTTCTTT
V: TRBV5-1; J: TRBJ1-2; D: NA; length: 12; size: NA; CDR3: CASSLDSYGYTF; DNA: TGCGCCAGCAGCCTTGACAGCTATGGCTACACCTTC
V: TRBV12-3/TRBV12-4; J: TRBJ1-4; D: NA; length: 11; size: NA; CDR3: CASGQGGKLFF; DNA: TGTGCCAGCGGGCAAGGGGGGAAACTGTTTTTT
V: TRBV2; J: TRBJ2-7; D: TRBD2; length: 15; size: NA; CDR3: CASSPLAGASHEQYF; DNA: TGTGCCAGCAGTCCACTAGCGGGAGCTTCCCACGAGCAGTACTTC
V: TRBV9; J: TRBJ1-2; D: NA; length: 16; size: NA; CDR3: CASSPRRASGIHGYTF; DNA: TGTGCCAGCAGCCCGAGGCGGGCCAGCGGGATCCATGGCTACACCTTC
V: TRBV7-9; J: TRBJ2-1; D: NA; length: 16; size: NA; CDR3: CASSPDLASVYNEQFF; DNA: TGTGCCAGCAGCCCGGATCTAGCCTCCGTTTACAATGAGCAGTTCTTC
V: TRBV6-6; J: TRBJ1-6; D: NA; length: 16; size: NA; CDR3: CASSYGGSSYNSPLHF; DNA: TGTGCCAGCAGTTACGGGGGGAGCTCCTATAATTCACCCCTCCACTTT
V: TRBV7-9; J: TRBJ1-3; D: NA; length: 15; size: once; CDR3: CASSLEKPRGDTIYF; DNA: TGTGCCAGCAGCTTAGAAAAACCTCGGGGGGACACCATATATTTT
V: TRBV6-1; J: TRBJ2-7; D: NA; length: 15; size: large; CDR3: CASSEAGGISYEQYF; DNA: TGTGCCAGCAGTGAGGCTGGGGGGATCTCCTACGAGCAGTACTTC
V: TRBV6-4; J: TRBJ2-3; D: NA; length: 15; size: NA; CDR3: CASSGRGLGTDTQYF; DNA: TGTGCCAGCAGTGGTAGGGGTCTCGGCACAGATACGCAGTATTTT
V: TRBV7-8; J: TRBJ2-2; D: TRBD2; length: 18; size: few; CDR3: CASSPPKGSGVNTGELFF; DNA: TGTGCCAGCAGCCCACCAAAGGGTAGCGGGGTGAACACCGGGGAGCTGTTTTTT
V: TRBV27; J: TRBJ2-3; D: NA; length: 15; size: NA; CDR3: CASSLLEPRRDTQYF; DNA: TGTGCCAGCAGTTTATTGGAGCCTCGGAGAGATACGCAGTATTTT
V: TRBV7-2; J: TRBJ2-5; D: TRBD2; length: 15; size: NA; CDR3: CASSPGTRGLGTQYF; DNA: TGTGCCAGCAGCCCTGGGACTAGGGGGTTGGGGACCCAGTACTTC
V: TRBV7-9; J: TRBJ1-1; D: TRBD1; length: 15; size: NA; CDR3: CASSSGTGWVTEAFF; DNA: TGTGCCAGCAGCTCAGGGACAGGGTGGGTCACTGAAGCTTTCTTT
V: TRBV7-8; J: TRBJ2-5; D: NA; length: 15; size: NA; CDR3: CASSPRRGQLRTQYF; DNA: TGTGCCAGCAGCCCCCGTCGGGGCCAACTACGGACCCAGTACTTC
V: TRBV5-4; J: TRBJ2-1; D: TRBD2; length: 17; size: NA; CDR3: CASSPQVGSGGYNEQFF; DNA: TGTGCCAGCAGCCCCCAGGTCGGTAGCGGGGGCTACAATGAGCAGTTCTTC
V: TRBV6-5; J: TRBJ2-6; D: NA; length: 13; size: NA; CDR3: CASSLSGANVLTF; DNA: TGTGCCAGCAGTCTCTCTGGGGCCAACGTCCTGACTTTC
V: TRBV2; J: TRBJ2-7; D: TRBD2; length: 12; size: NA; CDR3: CASRRLASEQYF; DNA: TGTGCCAGCAGGCGACTAGCTTCCGAGCAGTACTTC
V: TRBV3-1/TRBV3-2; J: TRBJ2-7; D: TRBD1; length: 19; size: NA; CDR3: CASSQGHVRTGKFTYEQYF; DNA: TGTGCCAGCAGCCAAGGGCACGTCAGGACAGGGAAATTCACCTACGAGCAGTACTTC
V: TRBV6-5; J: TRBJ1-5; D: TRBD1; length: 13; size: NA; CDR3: CASSRTGDQPQHF; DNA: TGTGCCAGCAGTAGGACAGGTGATCAGCCCCAGCATTTT
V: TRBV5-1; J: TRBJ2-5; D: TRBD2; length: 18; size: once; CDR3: CASSWPGLAYGQKETQYF; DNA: TGCGCCAGCAGCTGGCCGGGACTAGCGTACGGGCAGAAAGAGACCCAGTACTTC
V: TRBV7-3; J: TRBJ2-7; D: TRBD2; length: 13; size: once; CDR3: CASSLGGRDEQYF; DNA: TGTGCCAGCAGCTTAGGCGGGAGGGACGAGCAGTACTTC
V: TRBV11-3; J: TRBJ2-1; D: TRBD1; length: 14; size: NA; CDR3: CASSLEGDRNEQFF; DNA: TGTGCCAGCAGCTTAGAGGGGGACAGGAATGAGCAGTTCTTC